The 18 T cell receptor beta chains below were found in one sample sequenced in a study of T cell repertoires in cytomegalovirus infection (dated by TCRdb to the late 2010s). Sequencing was carried out with an Illumina HiSeq 1500. TCRdb passed the public sequencing reads through fastp at Q25 and MiXCR, retaining productive beta sequences. Each entry is one CDR3 protein sequence, shown with its most common DNA and genes. The sample yields 55,000 to 70,000 distinct CDR3 sequences; about 33% were counted once. The biggest ten clones account for about 74% of the sample. Their cognate antigens are unknown. Sequencing was performed on PBMCs, sequenced either directly or after in vitro stimulation (not recorded which). These receptors were collected from a human donor in good health (CMV status not recorded). Some clones in this sample may be carry-over from other donors' samples.

This clonotype was observed once. The rearrangement links TRBV27 to TRBJ2-7, with 14 bases that match TRBD2. CDR3 size: 14 residues. Unmatched junction bases numbered 7, after V lost 5 bases and J lost 10 bases. The germline V gene encodes CDR1 MNHEY and CDR2 SMNVEV (reference sequence). This CDR3 reads CASSGGTSGSFQYF. The CDR3 nucleotides read TGTGCCAGCAGTGGTGGGACTAGCGGGAGTTTCCAGTACTTC.

The chain uses TRBV7-6 and TRBJ1-1; 7 bases are shared with TRBD1. The CDR3 contains 16 residues. In germline, CDR1 is SGHVS, CDR2 FNYEAQ. Trimming cost V 3 bases and J 0 bases; bases outside gene matches: 7. CDR3 coding DNA: TGTGCCAGCAGCTTTGGGACAGCAATATTGAACACTGAAGCTTTCTTT. Amino acids: CASSFGTAILNTEAFF.

The rearrangement links TRBV5-1 to TRBJ2-7; TRBD1 might be the D (5 bases). Per the germline V gene, CDR1 is SGHRS and CDR2 is YFSETQ. V was trimmed by 0 bases and J by 0 bases, leaving 7 bases between them. CDR3 length: 14 residues. CDR3 bases: TGCGCCAGCAGCTTGGCCCAGGGCTCCTACGAGCAGTACTTC. This encodes CASSLAQGSYEQYF.

The chain joins TRBV20-1 to TRBJ2-7; D might be TRBD2 (6 bases). CDR3 length: 13 residues. Germline V CDR1 and CDR2: DFQATT, SNEGSKA (reference sequence). The germline V and J ends were trimmed by 5 bases and 1 base, with 12 bases remaining between them. CDR3 sequence: CSALGLLSYEQYF. The CDR3 region has the DNA TGCAGTGCTCTGGGACTCCTATCCTACGAGCAGTACTTC.

This chain connects TRBV7-9 to TRBJ1-2, with 8 bases identical to TRBD1. This CDR3 contains 13 residues. The trim removed 5 bases at V and 8 bases at J, leaving 7 bases unmatched. Germline-derived CDR1 and CDR2 are SEHNR and FQNEAQ (reference sequence). Here the CDR3 DNA reads TGTGCCAGCAGCGCTGGCAGGGGGCTGGGCTACACCTTC. It yields the protein CASSAGRGLGYTF.

This clonotype was counted at least ten times. The chain recombines TRBV5-6 with TRBJ2-3, with D perhaps matching TRBD2 (6 bases). CDR3 length: 14 amino acids. V dropped 4 bases and J dropped 0 bases, with 9 bases sitting between them. The germline CDR1 and CDR2 sequences are SGHDT and YYEEEE. CDR3 nucleotide sequence: TGTGCCAGCAGCACACTAGCTAGCACAGATACGCAGTATTTT. Translating it yields CASSTLASTDTQYF.

This clonotype has at least ten counts. The chain links TRBV7-8 to TRBJ2-1, with D possibly matching TRBD1 (7 bases). The ends were cut back, 1 base at V and 7 bases at J, with 17 bases in the middle. CDR3 size: 16 residues. Per germline, CDR1 SGHVS and CDR2 FQNEAQ. DNA of the CDR3: TGTGCCAGCAGCTTAGATCTCTCCAGGGGGACTAATGAGCAGTTCTTC. It is translated as CASSLDLSRGTNEQFF. The full variable domain, rest sourced from reference TRBV7-8 and TRBJ2-1, is GAGVSQSPRYKVAKRGQDVALRCDPISGHVSLFWYQQALGQGPEFLTYFQNEAQLDKSGLPSDRFFAERPEGSVSTLKIQRTQQEDSAVYLCASSLDLSRGTNEQFFGPGTRLTVL.

V gene TRBV15 combines with J gene TRBJ1-4; perhaps TRBD1 as D (5 bases). CDR3 length: 13 amino acids. CDR1 is LNHNV, CDR2 YYDKDF, per germline (reference sequence). V was trimmed by 8 bases and J by 4 bases, leaving 11 bases between them. The CDR3, as DNA: TGTGCCACCGGTCGACAGATTAATGAAAAACTGTTTTTT. Translation: CATGRQINEKLFF. Full variable domain (rest looked up from reference TRBV15 and TRBJ1-4): DAMVIQNPRYQVTQFGKPVTLSCSQTLNHNVMYWYQQKSSQAPKLLFHYYDKDFNNEADTPDNFQSRRPNTSFCFLDIRSPGLGDTAMYLCATGRQINEKLFFGSGTQLSVL.

In its sample, this clonotype was seen a few times. CDR3 sequence: CASSLGDSSSTGELFF. For the CDR3, the DNA is TGTGCCAGCAGCTTAGGGGACAGTTCGAGCACCGGGGAGCTGTTTTTT. The rearrangement links TRBV7-6 to TRBJ2-2; TRBD1 matches at 7 bases. Trimming removed 1 base from V and 4 bases from J; junction bases left unmatched: 6. The CDR3 loop spans 16 amino acids. CDR1 SGHVS and CDR2 FNYEAQ come from the germline V gene.

The V call is TRBV2, the J call TRBJ2-7; D ambiguous. Looked up from germline, CDR1 is SNHLY and CDR2 is FYNNEI. The CDR3 runs 10 residues. Deletions cut 7 bases from V and 3 bases from J, with 4 bases between. CDR3 region: CASNGYEQYF. The CDR3 DNA follows: TGTGCCAGCAACGGCTACGAGCAGTACTTC.

J is TRBJ2-3 and V is TRBV5-1; TRBD1 matches at 8 bases. Germline CDR1 SGHRS, CDR2 YFSETQ. The V segment lost 4 bases and the J segment 5 bases; nucleotides outside the gene matches: 9. This CDR3 comprises 15 residues. The DNA for the CDR3 is TGCGCCAGCAGCCCTGGCGGACAGGGAGTAGATACGCAGTATTTT. Its protein product is CASSPGGQGVDTQYF.

This clonotype turned up a few times. CDR3 region: CASTTSGGAYEQYF. As DNA, the CDR3 is TGTGCCAGCACCACGAGCGGGGGGGCCTACGAGCAGTACTTC. This chain connects TRBV7-2 to TRBJ2-7, with 10 bases identical to TRBD2. CDR1 is SGHTA and CDR2 is FQGNSA in the germline V gene. V gave up 7 bases and J gave up 2 bases; unmatched junction bases: 5. This CDR3 region has 14 residues.

This clonotype was found many times. The chain carries TRBV7-6 and TRBJ1-1; tentative D call: TRBD1 (5 bases). The CDR3 runs 15 residues. Trimming left V 5 bases short and J 0 bases short, with 13 bases between. Germline V gene data show CDR1 as SGHVS and CDR2 as FNYEAQ. The CDR3 DNA reads as TGTGCCAGCAGCCCCCAGACAGATTTGAACACTGAAGCTTTCTTT. Translating it yields CASSPQTDLNTEAFF. The variable domain in full, completed from reference TRBV7-6 and TRBJ1-1, reads GAGVSQSPRYKVTKRGQDVALRCDPISGHVSLYWYRQALGQGPEFLTYFNYEAQQDKSGLPNDRFSAERPEGSISTLTIQRTEQRDSAMYRCASSPQTDLNTEAFFGQGTRLTVV.

V and J are TRBV11-2 and TRBJ2-7; D gene ambiguous. Germline lookup yields CDR1 SGHAT and CDR2 FQNNGV. V shed 7 bases and J shed 7 bases, with 17 bases lying between them. This CDR3 contains 13 residues. The CDR3, as DNA: TGTGCCAGCACCCAGGAACCCCTCGGGGAGCAGTACTTC. Its translation: CASTQEPLGEQYF. Complete variable domain (other parts from reference TRBV11-2 and TRBJ2-7): EAGVAQSPRYKIIEKRQSVAFWCNPISGHATLYWYQQILGQGPKLLIQFQNNGVVDDSQLPKDRFSAERLKGVDSTLKIQPAKLEDSAVYLCASTQEPLGEQYFGPGTRLTVT.

This rearrangement joins TRBV20-1 to TRBJ2-1; 13 bases line up with TRBD2. The ends lost 0 bases at V and 9 bases at J; junction bases unmatched: 5. The CDR3 contains 15 residues. Germline-derived CDR1 and CDR2 are DFQATT and SNEGSKA (reference sequence). The DNA for the CDR3 is TGCAGTGCTAGAGATCCGACTAGCGGGAGGATTGAGCAGTTCTTC. Translating it yields CSARDPTSGRIEQFF.

V usage is TRBV27 and J usage is TRBJ2-1; tentatively, D is TRBD1 or TRBD2 (6 bases each). Germline V gene sequence: CDR1 MNHEY, CDR2 SMNVEV (reference sequence). CDR3 length: 15 amino acids. V lost 4 bases, J lost 9 bases, and 19 bases lay in between. The CDR3 coding sequence is TGTGCCAGCAGTTCTAGGGAGGAGGGGGATGGTGAGCAGTTCTTC. This encodes CASSSREEGDGEQFF.

There are a few counts of this clonotype. V usage is TRBV7-2 and J usage is TRBJ2-5; 9 nucleotides agree with TRBD2. The V gene's germline CDR1 is SGHTA and CDR2 FQGNSA. The V and J ends lost 5 bases and 8 bases, in that order; junction bases with no gene match: 6. CDR3 length: 13 residues. The CDR3: CASSPGLATTQYF. For the CDR3, the DNA is TGTGCCAGCAGCCCCGGACTAGCGACCACCCAGTACTTC.

This clonotype has at least ten counts. The chain joins TRBV10-3 to TRBJ1-6; no firm D call. Per germline, CDR1 ENHRY and CDR2 SYGVKD. This CDR3 contains 17 residues. V was trimmed by 3 bases and J by 0 bases, leaving 12 bases between them. The CDR3 bases are TGTGCCATCAGTGATCATAGGGAGAGCTCCTATAATTCACCCCTCCACTTT. Its protein product is CAISDHRESSYNSPLHF.